This T cell receptor beta chain derives from a study of cytomegalovirus exposure and HLA in healthy donors. V lost 0 bases to trimming and J lost 7 bases, with 10 bases between them. The CDR3 extends over 13 amino acids. Germline V gene lookup returns CDR1 GTSNPN and CDR2 SVGIG (reference sequence). With 60 Vbeta and 13 Jbeta primers, the PCR was carried out. Sequencing was performed with immunoSEQ multiplex PCR; in TCRdb, only in-frame clones are kept and a portion is missing. The data contain 200,000 to 250,000 clones, 82% of them singletons. Sequencing used PBMCs. This TCR derives from a woman aged 40 to 50 in good health and CMV-seropositive. This chain joins TRBV30 and TRBJ2-1, with D perhaps TRBD1 (6 bases). CDR3 sequence reads: CAWSVTGLNEQFF. Written as DNA, the CDR3 is TGTGCCTGGAGTGTAACAGGGCTGAATGAGCAGTTCTTC.